This TCR beta chain was recovered during a study of T cells after yellow fever vaccination. As for this clonotype: No antigen is known for it.

TCRdb used MiXCR to reprocess the 5' RACE reads, holding one entry per CDR3 protein. The repertoire consists of about 120,000 distinct CDR3 sequences, with 8.4% occurring once and the leading ten covering 25%. From germline, CDR1 is LGHDT and CDR2 YNNKEL (reference sequence). V shed 0 bases and J shed 7 bases, with 10 bases lying between them. The CDR3 sequence is 14 residues long. Study observations and caveats: Primary-vaccination clones mostly resurfaced post-booster (96% CD4, approximately 89% CD8). Bulk-population clonotypes that are abundant could appear as contaminants in FACS-sorted repertoires. The appearance of a small share of clonotypes in both CD4 and CD8 compartments was observed.

The receptor comes from a man aged 30 to 45 who received the YFV17D yellow fever vaccine. Sequences were derived from CD8+ T cells sorted from PBMCs, sampled 45 days after the yellow fever booster vaccination. V gene TRBV3-1 combines with J gene TRBJ2-1; D perhaps matches TRBD2 (5 bases). This chain's CDR3 is CASSQDHRGNEQFF. The CDR3 region has the DNA TGTGCCAGCAGCCAAGATCACCGGGGTAATGAGCAGTTCTTC.